This TCR beta chain stems from a study of blood T cell repertoires in COVID-19 (dated by TCRdb to about 2020). Study-level background: Samples covering the acute and convalescent phases of COVID-19 were provided by collaborators in the United States, Italy and Spain. The material from the prospective study consisted of cDNA or gDNA derived from T cells, B-cell-depleted T cells, or PBMCs. Deeply sampled blood TCRbeta repertoires from subjects exposed to, actively infected with, or recovered from COVID-19 were included in the dataset. The repertoires were released in a freely available public database intended as a resource for research on the immune response to SARS-CoV-2. The samples were drawn from two sources: the first 160 participants of the ongoing ImmuneRACE study, and over 1,000 subjects contributed by 6 global collaborators. Sample metadata almost always included a de-identified subject ID, COVID-19 status, age in years and sex. Where available, HLA class I and class II types were taken from metadata supplied by the sample provider and were not determined by assay-based typing. The study at large found these results: How much clinical and demographic metadata was included differed by source and by participant, and the metadata was provided uncurated.

Worth noting for this clone: Its antigen remains unidentified. Within one base of it there is no much larger clone, and no base qualities were kept.

V and J lose 1 base and 5 bases, and a span of 26 bases separates them. CDR1 and CDR2, looked up from the germline V gene (reference sequence), are LNHNV and YYDKDF. Including cysteine and phenylalanine, the CDR3 has 19 amino acids. The sequence is cut down to CDR3 DNA, 57 bases in frame from base 1. Enrolling through a virtual design, the prospective study's participants ranged in age from roughly 18 to 89 years and lived across 20 to 30 United States geographic areas. Cohort assignment in the prospective study relied on participant-reported clinical history from a screening survey and a study questionnaire. Recovered participants in ImmuneRACE Cohort 3 were defined as having two consecutive negative NP/OP PCR tests, clearance from a healthcare professional, or resolution of symptoms. In the prospective study, mobile phlebotomists collected whole blood, serum and a nasopharyngeal or oropharyngeal swab from each participant. Participants in the prospective study had the option to provide additional blood draws and questionnaires over an approximately 2-month period. Prospective study blood samples were shipped either frozen or at room temperature before DNA extraction.

TCRbeta CDR3 regions were amplified from genomic DNA by means of the immunoSEQ Assay, a bias-controlled multiplex PCR. In the source study's methods: The number of nucleated cells in each sample was estimated from the amplification of reference gene primers within the assay. To quantify the absolute abundance of each unique TCRbeta CDR3 rearrangement, sequence reads were collapsed and filtered. For each sample, productive Simpson clonality was calculated by taking the square root of Simpson's diversity index across productive rearrangements. In its TCRdb copy, this immuneACCESS table keeps in-frame sequences only and misses some clones. Where compared with another copy, unresolved V genes explain less than half of these, and the others have no known cause. Clone size and V and J calls were adopted from that table, with D and trimming inferred from the DNA. This sample holds approximately 280,000 clones; about 89% were observed only once. The ten largest account for around 2.4% of the sample.

The chain couples TRBV15 to TRBJ1-2; the D gene is unclear. What was sequenced was PBMCs or T cells enriched from blood (not recorded which). The TCR originated in a woman aged 18-29 years who had recovered from COVID-19. The nucleotide sequence reads TGTGCCACCAGCAGAGGTCTAACAAACGTGGAGGCGATGTCGTATGGCTACACCTTC. Translated, this gives CATSRGLTNVEAMSYGYTF. Extended through the reference TRBV15 and TRBJ1-2 proteins, this CDR3 yields the full variable domain: DAMVIQNPRYQVTQFGKPVTLSCSQTLNHNVMYWYQQKSSQAPKLLFHYYDKDFNNEADTPDNFQSRRPNTSFCFLDIRSPGLGDTAMYLCATSRGLTNVEAMSYGYTFGSGTRLTVV.